This TCR beta chain was found in a study of T cells in localized non-small cell lung cancer. Study results and limitations: Tumor trailed uninvolved adjacent lung in T cell clonality, which peaked there. Sequencing involved a lone tumor region, leaving heterogeneity possible.

The table came from immunoSEQ multiplex PCR; TCRdb's copy has only in-frame clones and leaves some out. The sample carries 20,000 to 30,000 clones, about four fifths recorded once. With regard to this clone: What it binds is not known.

Germline trimming cut 5 bases from V and 5 bases from J; bases unmatched to any gene: 6. CDR3 length equals 16 residues. Germline CDR1 and CDR2: MDHEN and SYDVKM. This sequence joins TRBV28 and TRBJ2-5, with 15 bases identical to TRBD2. The receptor was isolated from a man aged 35-69 years with stage II lung adenocarcinoma. The specimen comprised PBMCs, sampled before any cancer treatment. The CDR3 here is CASSLGTSGRRETQYF. CDR3 in DNA: TGTGCCAGCAGTCTCGGGACTAGCGGGAGGAGGGAGACCCAGTACTTC.